This T cell receptor beta chain was sequenced in a study of CD8+ T cells in alopecia areata. Notes on the study in general: Sequenced scalp T cells also include alphabeta T cells resident in normal skin.

The investigators collected lesional scalp punch biopsies and peripheral blood from alopecia areata patients. As regards this clone: Its antigen is still unknown. Other DNA variants within this sample encode the same CDR3.

Germline CDR1 reads DFQATT; CDR2 reads SNEGSKA (reference sequence). The CDR3 covers 11 residues. V lost 0 bases, J lost 6 bases, and 3 bases lay in between. TCR sequencing used cDNA made by reverse transcription of extracted RNA. Here immunoSEQ multiplex PCR was the method, and the copy in TCRdb shows in-frame clones only, minus some. This table holds 55,000 to 65,000 clones, 40% to 50% found once. The sequence was obtained from a human donor with alopecia areata. The sequenced sample was NKG2D-low CD8+ T cells sorted from blood. The rearrangement uses TRBV20-1 and TRBJ2-1; D is undetermined. The CDR3 reads CSARDLNEQFF. The CDR3 DNA follows: TGCAGTGCTAGAGATCTCAATGAGCAGTTCTTC.